The rows below give T cell receptor beta chains drawn from one sample of a study of T cells and Merkel cell carcinoma outcomes. TCRdb's table, derived via immunoSEQ multiplex PCR, lists solely in-frame clones and lacks some. The data show 3,100 or so clones, with around 79% seen just once and about 17% held by the top ten. The sequenced sample consisted of tumor tissue from Merkel cell carcinoma. Receptors originate from a human donor with Merkel cell carcinoma. Both conserved end residues are part of each CDR3. Each record gives: J gene, D gene, V gene, clone size, CDR3 protein, CDR3 DNA. D genes are given only for firm matches. Clone size is given for some rows only: seen once, a few or many times, or a class if the clone is expanded.

>TRBJ2-3|-|TRBV7-8|-
CASSGNLASRPDTQYF
TGTGCCAGCAGCGGAAACCTAGCGAGTCGGCCAGATACGCAGTATTTT
>TRBJ1-6|TRBD1|TRBV19|-
CASSRLGQGRNSPLHF
TGTGCCAGTAGTCGCCTTGGACAGGGGCGTAATTCACCCCTCCACTTT
>TRBJ2-5|TRBD2|TRBV9|-
CASSVGTSGGETQYF
TGTGCCAGCAGCGTTGGGACTAGCGGGGGAGAGACCCAGTACTTC
>TRBJ1-1|-|TRBV5-6|large
CASSFGEAEAFF
TGTGCCAGCAGCTTCGGGGAGGCTGAAGCTTTCTTT
>TRBJ2-5|-|TRBV4-1|-
CASSQVGREETQYF
TGCGCCAGCAGCCAAGTGGGCAGGGAAGAGACCCAGTACTTC
>TRBJ1-2|TRBD1|TRBV30|-
CAWRVNWTGTVNGDNYGYTF
TGTGCCTGGAGGGTCAATTGGACAGGGACAGTAAACGGGGATAACTATGGCTACACCTTC
>TRBJ1-6|TRBD1|TRBV4-1|-
CASSQGRQGGGSPLHF
TGCGCCAGCAGCCAAGGGAGACAGGGAGGAGGTTCACCCCTCCACTTT
>TRBJ2-3|TRBD2|TRBV6-5|-
CASSYTTSSTDTQYF
TGTGCCAGCAGTTACACGACTAGCAGCACAGATACGCAGTATTTT
>TRBJ1-2|-|TRBV7-6|-
CASSFERGPGYGYTF
TGTGCCAGCAGCTTTGAACGGGGACCTGGCTATGGCTACACCTTC
>TRBJ2-2|TRBD1|TRBV9|-
CASSVEGARVTGELFF
TGTGCCAGCAGCGTAGAGGGGGCGCGGGTCACCGGGGAGCTGTTTTTT
>TRBJ1-1|-|TRBV10-2|-
CASTDLSRGDTEAFF
TGCGCCAGCACCGACTTAAGTCGAGGGGACACTGAAGCTTTCTTT
>TRBJ2-3|-|TRBV19|-
CASSRTVQGTDTQYF
TGTGCCAGTAGTAGAACGGTACAGGGCACAGATACGCAGTATTTT
>TRBJ1-1|TRBD1|TRBV5-1|-
CASSSLPTGGSNTEAFF
TGCGCCAGCAGCTCCCTACCGACAGGGGGTAGTAACACTGAAGCTTTCTTT
>TRBJ1-5|-|TRBV18|-
CASSPRGAAGNQPQHF
TGTGCCAGCTCTCCACGGGGGGCGGCGGGCAATCAGCCCCAGCATTTT
>TRBJ1-2|-|TRBV7-9|-
CASSQKGGYTF
TGTGCCAGCAGCCAAAAGGGCGGCTACACCTTC
>TRBJ2-7|-|TRBV6-5|-
CASSYSRGYEQYF
TGTGCCAGCAGTTACTCCCGGGGCTACGAGCAGTACTTC
>TRBJ2-5|TRBD1|TRBV2|-
CASSPTGVRETQYF
TGTGCCAGCAGTCCGACAGGGGTCCGAGAGACCCAGTACTTC
>TRBJ1-6|-|TRBV27|-
CASRNSRASIKNYNSPLHF
TGTGCCAGTAGGAATTCCCGGGCCAGCATAAAGAATTATAATTCACCCCTCCACTTT
>TRBJ1-1|-|TRBV7-8|-
CASNEMGTEAFF
TGTGCCAGCAACGAAATGGGGACTGAAGCTTTCTTT
>TRBJ1-1|-|TRBV9|-
CASSVGGVDTEAFF
TGTGCCAGCAGCGTCGGCGGGGTTGACACTGAAGCTTTCTTT
>TRBJ1-2|TRBD1|TRBV18|-
CASSRSGQGLNYGYTF
TGTGCCAGCTCACGAAGTGGACAGGGCTTGAACTATGGCTACACCTTC
>TRBJ1-2|-|TRBV28|-
CASSPPGAANYGYTF
TGTGCCAGCAGTCCCCCCGGGGCAGCTAACTATGGCTACACCTTC
>TRBJ1-1|TRBD1|TRBV25-1|-
CASSPHTGGFAEAFF
TGTGCCAGCAGCCCACACACAGGGGGGTTTGCTGAAGCTTTCTTT
>TRBJ2-1|-|TRBV7-9|-
CASSLFRGSSYNEQFF
TGTGCCAGCAGCTTATTTAGGGGAAGCTCCTACAATGAGCAGTTCTTC
>TRBJ2-4|TRBD1|TRBV28|-
CASSVDRGKGIQYF
TGTGCCAGCAGTGTCGACAGGGGCAAGGGCATTCAGTACTTC
>TRBJ2-5|TRBD2|TRBV9|-
CASSARGGLAGASSFNQETQYF
TGTGCCAGCAGCGCGAGAGGGGGATTAGCGGGGGCCTCCTCCTTCAACCAAGAGACCCAGTACTTC
>TRBJ2-1|-|TRBV5-1|-
CASSSNRDPFFGEQFF
TGCGCCAGCAGCTCCAATCGGGACCCATTCTTCGGTGAGCAGTTCTTC
>TRBJ1-1|-|TRBV5-1|-
CASSLYPSDEAFF
TGCGCCAGCAGCTTGTACCCCTCCGATGAAGCTTTCTTT
>TRBJ2-7|-|TRBV14|once
CASSHLSSSYEQYF
TGTGCCAGCAGCCATTTGTCTAGCTCCTACGAGCAGTACTTC
>TRBJ1-1|-|TRBV11-2|-
CASSLVPGASVTEAFF
TGTGCCAGCAGCTTAGTACCGGGGGCAAGCGTCACTGAAGCTTTCTTT
>TRBJ2-3|TRBD2|TRBV29-1|once
CSAGGGQGTDTQYF
TGCAGCGCCGGGGGGGGCCAAGGCACCGATACGCAGTATTTT
>TRBJ2-7|-|TRBV19|few
CASSIRGTQTYEQYF
TGTGCCAGTAGTATCAGAGGGACTCAAACCTACGAGCAGTACTTC
>TRBJ2-3|-|TRBV11-2|-
CASSLAGRATDTQYF
TGTGCCAGCAGTTTAGCCGGCAGGGCAACAGATACGCAGTATTTT
>TRBJ1-1|TRBD1|TRBV7-2|-
CASSRDRGGNTEAFF
TGTGCCAGCAGCCGGGACAGGGGTGGGAACACTGAAGCTTTCTTT
>TRBJ2-3|TRBD2|TRBV6-5|-
CASRYSSGGPTDTQYF
TGTGCCAGCAGGTACAGTAGCGGGGGGCCCACAGATACGCAGTATTTT
>TRBJ2-3|TRBD2|TRBV19|-
CASSALAGATDTQYF
TGTGCCAGTAGTGCTCTAGCGGGGGCAACAGATACGCAGTATTTT
>TRBJ1-5|-|TRBV7-6|-
CASSPSPGLNSNQPQHF
TGTGCCAGCAGCCCCTCCCCAGGATTGAATAGCAATCAGCCCCAGCATTTT
>TRBJ1-1|-|TRBV11-2|-
CASSLDFGAGNTEAFF
TGTGCCAGCAGCTTAGATTTCGGGGCAGGGAACACTGAAGCTTTCTTT
>TRBJ1-1|-|TRBV27|-
CASSQAGGGTEAFF
TGTGCCAGCAGTCAAGCGGGTGGTGGAACTGAAGCTTTCTTT
>TRBJ2-7|-|TRBV29-1|-
CSVTRTSVYEQYF
TGCAGCGTTACCAGGACATCAGTCTACGAGCAGTACTTC
>TRBJ2-4|TRBD1|TRBV19|-
CASSRGQGNKNIQYF
TGTGCCAGTAGTAGGGGACAGGGAAACAAAAACATTCAGTACTTC
>TRBJ1-1|-|TRBV28|-
CASSWTSRPEAFF
TGTGCCAGCAGCTGGACCAGCAGACCTGAAGCTTTCTTT
>TRBJ2-7|-|TRBV7-9|-
CAVVSDSSFEQYF
TGTGCCGTCGTATCTGACTCTTCGTTCGAGCAGTACTTC
>TRBJ2-7|TRBD1|TRBV5-1|-
CASSLDRGGYEQYF
TGCGCCAGCAGCTTGGACAGGGGTGGCTACGAGCAGTACTTC
>TRBJ2-5|-|TRBV7-9|-
CASSSSERGSGETQYF
TGTGCCAGCAGTTCAAGCGAACGGGGCAGTGGAGAGACCCAGTACTTC
>TRBJ2-7|-|TRBV7-2|large
CASSLVQGPYEQYF
TGTGCCAGCAGCTTAGTACAGGGTCCCTACGAGCAGTACTTC
>TRBJ1-6|-|TRBV2|-
CASSRDPRDSPLHF
TGTGCCAGCAGTAGGGACCCGCGGGATTCACCCCTCCACTTT
>TRBJ2-1|TRBD2|TRBV5-4|-
CASSLNSGGSYNEQFF
TGTGCCAGCAGCTTGAATAGCGGGGGCTCCTACAATGAGCAGTTCTTC
>TRBJ1-6|TRBD1|TRBV9|-
CASGSGTGSGTSPLHF
TGTGCCAGCGGGTCGGGGACAGGGAGTGGTACTTCACCCCTCCACTTT
>TRBJ2-7|TRBD2|TRBV14|few
CASSQEDERGESSYEQYF
TGTGCCAGCAGCCAAGAAGACGAGCGGGGGGAAAGCTCCTACGAGCAGTACTTC
>TRBJ1-2|TRBD1|TRBV19|-
CASSNSTTGGGYGYTF
TGTGCCAGTAGCAACTCGACTACAGGGGGAGGCTATGGCTACACCTTC
>TRBJ2-4|TRBD2|TRBV7-8|-
CASSPQTSGGGRIQYF
TGTGCCAGCAGCCCCCAGACTAGCGGGGGGGGACGCATTCAGTACTTC
>TRBJ2-6|-|TRBV18|-
CASSQDLDIQSRANVLTF
TGTGCCAGCTCACAGGACCTGGACATTCAAAGTCGGGCCAACGTCCTGACTTTC
>TRBJ2-1|TRBD2|TRBV27|-
CASRGTSGGAWLGQFF
TGTGCCAGCAGGGGGACTAGCGGGGGGGCATGGTTGGGGCAGTTCTTC
>TRBJ2-3|TRBD2|TRBV29-1|-
CSVEDRISGGGTDTQYF
TGCAGCGTTGAAGATCGTATTAGCGGGGGGGGAACAGATACGCAGTATTTT